These 11 T cell receptor beta chains came from one sample sequenced in a study of T-cell memory formation after mild COVID-19. TCRdb reprocessed the 5' RACE reads with MiXCR, giving one entry per CDR3 protein. The sample holds roughly 320,000 distinct CDR3 sequences, under 30% seen once. The sequenced material came from PBMCs or a T cell subset sorted from them (not recorded which). The receptors stem from an adult woman who had mild COVID-19 (a few samples of this study predate the infection). Cell type and time point are not known.

This clonotype has only a few counts. An end of the junction does not agree with germline; a read error may underlie this. The chain uses TRBV5-1 and TRBJ2-7; D not resolved. Per the germline V gene, CDR1 is SGHRS and CDR2 is YFSETQ. The length of the CDR3 is 15 residues. In nucleotides, the CDR3 is TGCGCCAGCAGCCCACCAGCGTCGGCCTCCTATGAGCAGTACTTC. Translation gives CASSPPASASYEQYF.

The rearrangement joins TRBV29-1 to TRBJ2-3; unclear D gene. Trimming left V 4 bases short and J 5 bases short, with 16 bases between. This CDR3 contains 14 residues. CDR1 is SQVTM, CDR2 ANQGSEA, per germline. CDR3 DNA sequence: TGCAGCGTTGGCCTCTTGGGGTCGGGAGATACGCAGTATTTT. It translates to CSVGLLGSGDTQYF.

V and J are TRBV5-5 and TRBJ2-6; D possibly matches TRBD1 or TRBD2 (5 bases each). V dropped 2 bases and J dropped 1 base, with 13 bases sitting between them. The germline V gene encodes CDR1 SGHKS and CDR2 YYEKEE (reference sequence). The CDR3 is 17 residues long. The CDR3 DNA reads TGTGCCAGCAGCTTATGGGACGGCTTTTCTGGGGCCAACGTCCTGACTTTC. Translating it yields CASSLWDGFSGANVLTF.

The chain carries TRBV7-2 and TRBJ2-7; a weak D match, TRBD2 (5 bases). This CDR3 spans 13 amino acids. The V and J ends lost 2 bases and 5 bases respectively, with 10 bases between them. Germline V gene sequence: CDR1 SGHTA, CDR2 FQGNSA. CDR3: CASSLPGSHEQYF. CDR3 nucleotide sequence: TGTGCCAGCAGCTTACCGGGGAGCCACGAGCAGTACTTC.

The chain carries TRBV9 and TRBJ2-1; 10 bases agree with TRBD1. V trimming: 5 bases; J trimming: 9 bases; junction bases outside the gene matches: 8. Germline V CDR1 and CDR2: SGDLS, YYNGEE. The CDR3 has 14 residues. The chain's CDR3 is CASSDWTGGGEQFF. CDR3 coding DNA: TGTGCCAGCAGTGACTGGACAGGGGGTGGTGAGCAGTTCTTC.

The chain recombines TRBV30 with TRBJ2-3; 9 positions agree with TRBD1. V was pared by 5 bases and J by 3 bases, with 6 bases of the junction left unmatched. CDR1 and CDR2 (germline): GTSNPN, SVGIG (reference sequence). This CDR3 region has 14 residues. The CDR3: CAWGQGLLTDTQYF. The CDR3 DNA is TGTGCCTGGGGACAGGGGTTGCTGACAGATACGCAGTATTTT.

This clonotype was observed a few times. The rearrangement joins TRBV15 to TRBJ2-7; 10 positions agree with TRBD1. CDR1 is LNHNV, CDR2 YYDKDF, per germline (reference sequence). This CDR3 contains 14 residues. The V gene end was trimmed by 2 bases and the J gene end by 7 bases; junction bases not matched to a gene: 5. The CDR3 sequence is CATSRTGTGDEQYF. CDR3 in DNA: TGTGCCACCAGCAGAACCGGGACAGGGGATGAGCAGTACTTC.

V gene TRBV20-1 combines with J gene TRBJ2-7, with D perhaps TRBD1 (5 bases). V was trimmed by 2 bases and J by 2 bases, leaving 16 bases between them. CDR1 is DFQATT, CDR2 SNEGSKA, per germline (reference sequence). The length of the CDR3 is 15 residues. The CDR3 reads CSARSTTASTYEQYF. The CDR3 DNA sequence: TGCAGTGCTAGATCAACGACAGCGTCGACCTACGAGCAGTACTTC.

This chain connects TRBV2 to TRBJ1-1, with D perhaps matching TRBD1 (5 bases). Deletions cut 5 bases from V and 4 bases from J, with 17 bases between. This CDR3 is 15 amino acids long. CDR1 is SNHLY and CDR2 is FYNNEI in the germline V gene. CDR3 DNA sequence: TGTGCCAGCAGTCTTGGACATCCGAGTGGCACTGAAGCTTTCTTT. It codes for CASSLGHPSGTEAFF.

The chain couples TRBV6-2 or TRBV6-3 to TRBJ1-5; D is perhaps TRBD1 (5 bases). The V end lost 7 bases, the J end lost 2 bases, and 15 bases lay between the germline ends. Looked up from germline, CDR1 is MNHEY and CDR2 is SVGEGT. The CDR3 extends over 15 amino acids. The DNA for the CDR3 is TGTGCCAGCACCCCCTTCGGGGGTGGCAATCAGCCCCAGCATTTT. Residues: CASTPFGGGNQPQHF.

The J gene is TRBJ1-6, the V gene TRBV12-3 or TRBV12-4; 7 bases line up with TRBD1. The length of the CDR3 is 16 residues. Unmatched junction bases numbered 5, after V lost 5 bases and J lost 1 base. Here the CDR3 reads CASSEQGRSYNSPLHF. In DNA form, the CDR3 reads TGTGCCAGCAGTGAACAGGGGAGGTCCTATAATTCACCCCTCCACTTT.